This T cell receptor beta chain emerged from a study of shared clonotypes between healthy human individuals. Points from the study as a whole: Sampling covered blood only; tissue repertoires likely differ. Larger estimated richness was generally recorded for naive subsets relative to memory subsets.

This clone occurred once. Its antigen is not known. Trimming stripped 5 bases from V and 1 base from J, with 12 bases between. The CDR3 extends over 14 amino acids. Germline V gives CDR1 MNHEY, CDR2 SMNVEV (reference sequence). Data came from immunoSEQ multiplex PCR; TCRdb stores just in-frame clones and leaves some out. Of approximately 980,000 clones in the sample, about three quarters were seen once. Donation came from healthy HIV-negative adults that had no recent acute infections or vaccinations. Sample: memory CD4+ T cells sorted from blood. The subset is: CD45RA-negative fraction. This clonotype originated in a man younger than 35 in good health. This rearrangement joins TRBV27 to TRBJ2-7; possibly TRBD2 for D (5 bases). For the CDR3, the DNA is TGTGCCAGCAGTCCCACTAGAGGGTCCTACGAGCAGTACTTC. The encoded protein is CASSPTRGSYEQYF.